The 30 T cell receptor beta chains below were found in one sample sequenced in a study of lung T cells in sarcoidosis with Löfgren's syndrome. TCRdb re-derived calls from the reads in MiXCR, one entry per CDR3 protein. The table lists over 2,000 distinct CDR3 sequences, about 21% of them singletons, with roughly 27% in the top ten. The sequenced material came from CD4+ T cells from bronchoalveolar lavage. The receptors were gathered from a human donor with sarcoidosis (Löfgren's syndrome or another form), or a control subject (not recorded which).

The rearrangement links TRBV2 to TRBJ2-7; 9 bases align to TRBD1. The CDR3 is made up of 16 amino acids. Per the germline V gene, CDR1 is SNHLY and CDR2 is FYNNEI. V gave up 4 bases and J gave up 3 bases; unmatched junction bases: 10. CDR3 DNA sequence: TGTGCCAGCAGTGCGACATCCGGGACAGGGAACTACGAGCAGTACTTC. Amino acid sequence: CASSATSGTGNYEQYF.

This clonotype is labeled medium-sized. The rearrangement uses TRBV10-3 and TRBJ2-7, with 7 bases fitting TRBD2. The CDR3 sequence is 12 residues long. After removal of 8 bases from V and 2 bases from J, the junction contained 3 bases not matched to a gene. CDR1 is ENHRY, CDR2 SYGVKD, per germline. The CDR3 loop is CAIGGSTYEQYF. Written as DNA, the CDR3 is TGTGCCATCGGCGGGAGTACCTACGAGCAGTACTTC.

In its sample, this clonotype is medium-sized. The chain employs TRBV2 and TRBJ2-3; D is possibly TRBD1 or TRBD2 (5 bases each). CDR3 length: 12 residues. Trimming took off 3 bases at V and 4 bases at J, with 5 bases between the two ends. In germline, CDR1 is SNHLY, CDR2 FYNNEI. The CDR3 reads CASSEGADTQYF. The DNA for the CDR3 is TGTGCCAGCAGTGAGGGGGCAGATACGCAGTATTTT.

This clonotype is large. This chain joins TRBV12-3 or TRBV12-4 and TRBJ1-1, with a possible D match to TRBD1 (6 bases). V lost 4 bases and J 0 bases, leaving 9 bases between the germline ends. The length of the CDR3 is 14 residues. The CDR3, as DNA: TGTGCCAGCAGTTACAGGGAGGTGAACACTGAAGCTTTCTTT. It translates to CASSYREVNTEAFF.

This clonotype is deemed medium-sized. The chain combines TRBV27 with TRBJ2-1; TRBD2 matches at 8 bases. J was trimmed by 9 bases and V by 5 bases; bases with no gene match: 15. This CDR3 spans 16 amino acids. The germline gives CDR1 MNHEY, CDR2 SMNVEV (reference sequence). CDR3 DNA sequence: TGTGCCAGCAGTCAACCTTTCAAGCGGGAGTTGGGTGAGCAGTTCTTC. Translation: CASSQPFKRELGEQFF.

This clonotype is deemed medium-sized. The chain combines TRBV29-1 with TRBJ2-7, with D possibly being TRBD2 (6 bases). CDR3 length: 12 amino acids. V shed 4 bases and J shed 3 bases, with 10 bases lying between them. Germline V lookup: CDR1 SQVTM, CDR2 ANQGSEA. The CDR3 region has the DNA TGCAGCGTTGTGGGACTTGGCTACGAGCAGTACTTC. Its translation: CSVVGLGYEQYF.

This CDR3 is CSAAISGLEAFF. In DNA, the CDR3 is TGCAGTGCAGCTATCAGCGGACTTGAAGCTTTCTTT. The chain uses TRBV20-1 and TRBJ1-1; no definite D call. The CDR3 is 12 amino acids. Germline V gene data show CDR1 as DFQATT and CDR2 as SNEGSKA (reference sequence). V dropped 6 bases and J dropped 7 bases, with 15 bases sitting between them.

This clonotype has only a few counts. The CDR3 DNA sequence: TGCAGTGCTACCCCCCGACTCGGGACCCAGTACTTC. Protein sequence: CSATPRLGTQYF. The rearrangement uses TRBV20-1 and TRBJ2-5, with D unresolved. The ends were cut back, 4 bases at V and 7 bases at J, with 13 bases in the middle. CDR3 size: 12 residues. Looked up from germline, CDR1 is DFQATT and CDR2 is SNEGSKA (reference sequence).

By its share, this clonotype is medium-sized. This chain uses TRBV6-2 or TRBV6-3 with TRBJ2-5; 10 bases map to TRBD1. After removal of 2 bases from V and 4 bases from J, the junction contained 10 bases not matched to a gene. CDR3 size: 17 residues. Germline-derived CDR1 and CDR2 are MNHEY and SVGEGT. CDR3 DNA sequence: TGTGCCAGCAGTTACCCTGGGACAGGGGTTTCACGAGAGACCCAGTACTTC. Its translation: CASSYPGTGVSRETQYF.

Remarks on this clonotype: One end of the junction varies from germline; a read error may be responsible. The chain combines TRBV24-1 with TRBJ2-1, with D possibly TRBD1 on 5 matching bases. The CDR3 spans 13 residues. Germline CDR1 KGHDR, CDR2 SFDVKD. This chain's CDR3 is CAATSRQNNERFF. The CDR3 region has the DNA TGTGCCGCCACCTCCCGACAGAACAATGAGCGGTTCTTC.

The chain carries TRBV2 and TRBJ2-3; 7 nucleotides agree with TRBD1. V lost 5 bases, J lost 14 bases, and 13 bases stayed unmatched. This CDR3 region has 13 residues. The germline V gene encodes CDR1 SNHLY and CDR2 FYNNEI. CDR3 loop: CASSKQGTDARYF. DNA of the CDR3: TGTGCCAGCAGTAAACAGGGGACAGATGCGCGGTATTTT.

This clonotype was recorded many times. This sequence joins TRBV9 and TRBJ1-3; a weak D match, TRBD1 (5 bases). Germline V gives CDR1 SGDLS, CDR2 YYNGEE. CDR3 length: 15 residues. V was cut by 4 bases and J by 2 bases, with 13 bases left in between. The CDR3 here is CASSRIVGPGNTIYF. The CDR3 DNA sequence: TGTGCCAGCAGCAGGATAGTGGGGCCTGGAAACACCATATATTTT.

V gene TRBV19 combines with J gene TRBJ1-5; D is unresolved. The CDR3 consists of 14 residues. Germline assignment: CDR1 LNHDA and CDR2 SQIVND (reference sequence). Trimming left V 3 bases short and J 14 bases short, with 20 bases between. DNA for the CDR3: TGTGCCAGTAGTATCCGAGAGGGCAATCAGCCAAAGCATTTT. Protein: CASSIREGNQPKHF.

The chain carries TRBV18 and TRBJ2-5; 7 nucleotides agree with TRBD2. CDR1 KGHSH and CDR2 LQKENI come from the germline V gene. The V gene end was trimmed by 6 bases and the J gene end by 7 bases; junction bases not matched to a gene: 11. The CDR3 contains 14 residues. The DNA for the CDR3 is TGTGCCAGCTCTCCGATGGGAGGGCCGGGGACCCAGTACTTC. Translation gives CASSPMGGPGTQYF. The complete variable domain, with remaining parts taken from reference TRBV18 and TRBJ2-5, reads NAGVMQNPRHLVRRRGQEARLRCSPMKGHSHVYWYRQLPEEGLKFMVYLQKENIIDESGMPKERFSAEFPKEGPSILRIQQVVRGDSAAYFCASSPMGGPGTQYFGPGTRLLVL.

This clonotype was detected only a few times. A clone one base away is much larger, so this may be a read error. In DNA form, the CDR3 reads TGCAGTGCTCCCCGGACTAGCGGGAGTCACAATGAGCAGCTCTTC. As protein: CSAPRTSGSHNEQLF. The genes are TRBV20-1 and TRBJ2-1; 13 bases fit TRBD2. The CDR3 totals 15 residues. The germline V gene has CDR1 DFQATT and CDR2 SNEGSKA (reference sequence).

In its sample, this clonotype was seen many times. The rearrangement links TRBV5-1 to TRBJ2-3; D call uncertain. The germline gives CDR1 SGHRS, CDR2 YFSETQ. The CDR3 consists of 14 residues. V was cut by 1 base and J by 5 bases, with 11 bases left in between. As DNA, the CDR3 is TGCGCCAGCAGCTTGAATAGCCAGGAAGATACGCAGTATTTT. Amino acid sequence: CASSLNSQEDTQYF.

Many counts were recorded for this clonotype. V usage is TRBV5-4 and J usage is TRBJ1-2; D unresolved. Deletions cut 0 bases from V and 7 bases from J, with 13 bases between. The germline V gene encodes CDR1 SGHNT and CDR2 YYREEE (reference sequence). CDR3 length: 14 residues. The CDR3 DNA reads TGTGCCAGCAGCTTGGCACAGCGAAGTGGTGGCTACACCTTC. This gives the protein CASSLAQRSGGYTF.

In its sample, this clonotype is medium-sized (0.01 to 0.1%). The chain employs TRBV7-2 and TRBJ2-6; D remains unclear. V lost 5 bases and J 2 bases, leaving 7 bases between the germline ends. The CDR3 is 14 residues long. CDR1 and CDR2 from the germline V gene are SGHTA and FQGNSA. The CDR3 DNA is TGTGCCAGCAGCCCCGTTGCTGGGGCCAACGTCCTGACTTTC. It codes for CASSPVAGANVLTF. The entire variable domain, with the rest obtained from reference TRBV7-2 and TRBJ2-6, is as follows: GAGVSQSPSNKVTEKGKDVELRCDPISGHTALYWYRQSLGQGLEFLIYFQGNSAPDKSGLPSDRFSAERTGGSVSTLTIQRTQQEDSAVYLCASSPVAGANVLTFGAGSRLTVL.

By share, this clonotype ranks as medium-sized. The chain joins TRBV6-1 to TRBJ2-4; D may correspond to TRBD1 or TRBD2 (5 bases each). This CDR3 comprises 15 residues. Germline CDR1 and CDR2: MNHNS and SASEGT. Trimming took 3 bases from V and 2 from J, leaving 11 bases between them. The CDR3 protein is CASSDLGETKNIQYF. CDR3 in DNA: TGTGCCAGCAGTGATTTGGGGGAGACCAAAAACATTCAGTACTTC.

This clonotype is classed as medium-sized. The rearrangement uses TRBV10-3 and TRBJ1-1; no clear D. The CDR3 spans 13 residues. V lost 4 bases to trimming and J lost 1 base, with 7 bases between them. Germline V CDR1 and CDR2: ENHRY, SYGVKD. The CDR3 is CAISAAGNTEAFF. Here the CDR3 DNA reads TGTGCCATCAGTGCCGCGGGGAACACTGAAGCTTTCTTT.

This clonotype appeared many times. The chain combines TRBV5-1 with TRBJ1-1; D remains ambiguous. This CDR3 spans 14 amino acids. Germline V gene lookup returns CDR1 SGHRS and CDR2 YFSETQ. The V end lost 0 bases, the J end lost 4 bases, and 10 bases lay between the germline ends. The CDR3 bases are TGCGCCAGCAGCTTGGGACCGTTGGGCACTGAAGCTTTCTTT. Amino acids: CASSLGPLGTEAFF.

This clonotype is classed as medium-sized. The genes are TRBV6-2 or TRBV6-3 and TRBJ1-1, with 7 bases aligning to TRBD1. In germline, CDR1 is MNHEY, CDR2 SVGEGT. Unmatched junction bases numbered 2, after V lost 7 bases and J lost 6 bases. This CDR3 contains 11 residues. CDR3: CASNQGAEAFF. The CDR3 DNA reads as TGTGCCAGCAATCAGGGGGCTGAAGCTTTCTTT.

This clonotype counts as medium-sized (0.01 to 0.1%). The V gene is TRBV15, the J gene TRBJ2-1; D may be TRBD2 (5 bases). CDR3 length: 12 amino acids. The germline V gene has CDR1 LNHNV and CDR2 YYDKDF (reference sequence). V was shortened by 0 bases and J by 12 bases, with 9 bases between the two germline ends. The CDR3 region is CATSRDRAVQFF. CDR3 nucleotide sequence: TGTGCCACCAGCAGAGATCGAGCGGTGCAGTTCTTC.

Judged by abundance, this clonotype is medium-sized (0.01 to 0.1%). V is TRBV28 and J is TRBJ1-6; D is possibly TRBD1 (6 bases). This CDR3 spans 15 amino acids. Trimming left V 5 bases short and J 9 bases short, with 17 bases between. Germline CDR1 reads MDHEN; CDR2 reads SYDVKM. The DNA of the CDR3 is TGTGCCAGCAGTCCTTACAGGGTTTTGGGTTCACCCCTCCACTTT. It is translated as CASSPYRVLGSPLHF.

The CDR3 spells CASSPLTGSGSDAFF. In DNA, the CDR3 is TGTGCCAGCAGCCCGTTGACAGGGAGCGGGTCTGATGCCTTCTTT. The rearrangement uses TRBV13 and TRBJ1-1; 7 nucleotides align to TRBD1. CDR3 length: 15 amino acids. V was clipped by 5 bases and J by 14 bases; unmatched bases: 20. CDR1 PRHDT and CDR2 FYEKMQ come from the germline V gene (reference sequence). Full variable domain (rest looked up from reference TRBV13 and TRBJ1-1): AAGVIQSPRHLIKEKRETATLKCYPIPRHDTVYWYQQGPGQDPQFLISFYEKMQSDKGSIPDRFSAQQFSDYHSELNMSSLELGDSALYFCASSPLTGSGSDAFFGQGTRLTVV.

Within the sample, this clonotype is medium-sized. The rearrangement uses TRBV18 and TRBJ2-7, with TRBD1 matching 7 bases. Germline trimming cut 5 bases from V and 0 bases from J; bases unmatched to any gene: 4. Germline V gene lookup returns CDR1 KGHSH and CDR2 LQKENI. CDR3 length: 14 residues. In DNA, the CDR3 is TGTGCCAGCTCAGGGGGACAGATCTCCTACGAGCAGTACTTC. Its protein is CASSGGQISYEQYF. The full variable domain, its missing parts supplied by reference TRBV18 and TRBJ2-7, is NAGVMQNPRHLVRRRGQEARLRCSPMKGHSHVYWYRQLPEEGLKFMVYLQKENIIDESGMPKERFSAEFPKEGPSILRIQQVVRGDSAAYFCASSGGQISYEQYFGPGTRLTVT.

This clonotype was seen repeatedly, ten times or more. The genes are TRBV3-1 and TRBJ2-7; the match to TRBD2 covers 7 bases. The CDR3 runs 15 residues. Germline V gene data show CDR1 as LGHDT and CDR2 as YNNKEL (reference sequence). J lost 6 bases, V lost 4 bases, and 12 bases had no gene match. Written as DNA, the CDR3 is TGTGCCAGCAGCCGCACCCGAGGACCGGGGGGCGAGCAGTACTTC. It translates to CASSRTRGPGGEQYF.

Remarks on this clonotype: This may arise from a read error, as a much more abundant clone is one base away. V and J are TRBV20-1 and TRBJ1-5; 7 nucleotides align to TRBD1. The CDR3 has 15 amino acids. The V and J ends lost 4 bases and 5 bases, in that order; junction bases with no gene match: 11. Germline V gene sequence: CDR1 DFQATT, CDR2 SNEGSKA (reference sequence). The CDR3 protein is CSAKMGTVGDQPQHF. CDR3 bases: TGCAGTGCTAAGATGGGGACAGTCGGGGATCAGCCCCAGCATTTT.

Relative to its sample, this clonotype is medium-sized (0.01 to 0.1%). The chain employs TRBV30 and TRBJ2-1; 8 nucleotides agree with TRBD2. V dropped 2 bases and J dropped 8; count of bases not matched to a gene: 8. CDR3 length equals 14 residues. CDR1 is GTSNPN, CDR2 SVGIG, per germline (reference sequence). This chain's CDR3 is CAWSREAGVYEQFF. The CDR3 bases are TGTGCCTGGAGTCGGGAAGCGGGAGTTTATGAGCAGTTCTTC.

This clonotype qualifies as large. The CDR3 bases are TGTGCCAGCAAAACAGATACGCAGTATTTT. It translates to CASKTDTQYF. The rearrangement uses TRBV2 and TRBJ2-3; unclear D gene. V shed 7 bases and J shed 3 bases, with 2 bases lying between them. Germline CDR1 is SNHLY and CDR2 is FYNNEI. The CDR3 contains 10 residues.